Listed here is a single TCR beta chain. The antigen remains unidentified. As every portion of the isolated RNA was reverse transcribed, the sequencing read expressed TCRB transcripts. Only in-frame clones appear in the TCRdb table, and some are missing; sequencing was by immunoSEQ multiplex PCR. Here the sample spans nearly 350,000 clones, around 9.3% being singletons. This entry is derived from a study of beta chain features in type 1 diabetes. Study-level points and caveats: Whatever favoring of shorter templates PCR might show would apply equally to patients and controls. Shorter TCRB CDR3s, moderately but significantly so, were found in Type 1 diabetes patients in all four CD4+ subsets.

The CDR3 length is 13 residues. With V trimmed by 11 bases and J by 9 bases, 8 bases remained unmatched. Germline values: CDR1 ENHRY, CDR2 SYGVKD. Each donor gave one heparinised blood draw averaging around 120 mL. The source of this sequence is a man aged 25 to 40 with type 1 diabetes. The chain couples TRBV10-3 to TRBJ1-6, with TRBD1 matching 9 bases. The sample consisted of central memory CD4+ T cells from blood. This CDR3 reads CAAQSDRGSPLHF. CDR3 nucleotides: TGTGCCGCCCAATCGGACAGGGGTTCACCCCTCCACTTT.